This T cell receptor (beta chain) was obtained from a study of T cells in localized non-small cell lung cancer. General observations from the study: Detection in adjacent lung was observed for a median 57 of the top 100 tumor clones. In the blood, greater T cell density corresponded to longer overall survival.

This clone is labeled as medium-sized (0.01 to 0.1%). Its antigen is not identified. The protocol was immunoSEQ multiplex PCR, while the TCRdb copy is restricted to in-frame clones and leaves out a portion. This sample has approximately 24,000 clones, with around 90% found just once. Trimming left V 5 bases short and J 7 bases short, with 18 bases between. The germline CDR1 and CDR2 sequences are MNHEY and SMNVEV (reference sequence). This CDR3 has 14 residues. Here the sequenced sample was peripheral blood, taken before any cancer treatment. The TCR sequence derives from a female donor of 60 years or more with stage II squamous cell lung carcinoma. V and J are TRBV27 and TRBJ2-7; D is unclear. CDR3 loop: CASSVLSRPEEQYF. The CDR3 DNA follows: TGTGCCAGCAGTGTCTTATCTAGACCAGAAGAGCAGTACTTC.